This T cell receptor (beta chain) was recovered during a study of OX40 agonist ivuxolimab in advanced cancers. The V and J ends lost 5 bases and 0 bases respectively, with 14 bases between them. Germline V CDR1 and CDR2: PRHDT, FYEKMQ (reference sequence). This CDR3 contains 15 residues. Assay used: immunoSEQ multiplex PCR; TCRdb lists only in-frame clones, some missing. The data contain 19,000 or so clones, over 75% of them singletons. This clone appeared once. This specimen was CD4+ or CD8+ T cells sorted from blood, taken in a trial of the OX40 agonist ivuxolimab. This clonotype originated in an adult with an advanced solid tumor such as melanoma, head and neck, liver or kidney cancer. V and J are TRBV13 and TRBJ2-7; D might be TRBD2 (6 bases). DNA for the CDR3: TGTGCCAGCAGCACCCGGGGGTTAAGCTCCTACGAGCAGTACTTC. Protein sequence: CASSTRGLSSYEQYF.